Included here is one T cell receptor beta chain sequence, with context. Its antigen is not known. Each CDR3 protein gets one entry after TCRdb re-called the RACE reads with MiXCR. The table includes 70,000 to 95,000 distinct CDR3 sequences, 6% to 8.5% detected once. The data derive from a study of human T cells and chemical hapten exposure. The overall study: Doses of diphenylcyclopropenone went to the patients' scalps weekly throughout the roughly 22-week study. TCR yields per sample varied mostly from small pooled library volume differences.

Study observations and caveats: Healthy people's immune response may differ from that of the donors, who had alopecia.

The ends lost 6 bases at V and 8 bases at J; junction bases unmatched: 18. The CDR3 length is 16 residues. The germline gives CDR1 MNHEY, CDR2 SVGAGI. As for time point: patch test 2, 6 weeks after DPC sensitization. The treatment was: therapeutic diphenylcyclopropenone sensitization with weekly scalp DPC. Drawing of blood took place ahead of applying each patch test. The chain combines TRBV6-5 with TRBJ1-2, with 7 positions matching TRBD1. Sequenced material: whole blood, taken in connection with sensitization to the hapten diphenylcyclopropenone (DPC). The sequence came from a woman in her 30s with alopecia areata. Some clones in this sample may be carry-over from other donors' samples. CDR3 protein: CASSPQGGGGAKGYTF. The CDR3 nucleotides are TGTGCCAGCAGCCCCCAAGGGGGAGGGGGCGCGAAGGGCTACACCTTC.